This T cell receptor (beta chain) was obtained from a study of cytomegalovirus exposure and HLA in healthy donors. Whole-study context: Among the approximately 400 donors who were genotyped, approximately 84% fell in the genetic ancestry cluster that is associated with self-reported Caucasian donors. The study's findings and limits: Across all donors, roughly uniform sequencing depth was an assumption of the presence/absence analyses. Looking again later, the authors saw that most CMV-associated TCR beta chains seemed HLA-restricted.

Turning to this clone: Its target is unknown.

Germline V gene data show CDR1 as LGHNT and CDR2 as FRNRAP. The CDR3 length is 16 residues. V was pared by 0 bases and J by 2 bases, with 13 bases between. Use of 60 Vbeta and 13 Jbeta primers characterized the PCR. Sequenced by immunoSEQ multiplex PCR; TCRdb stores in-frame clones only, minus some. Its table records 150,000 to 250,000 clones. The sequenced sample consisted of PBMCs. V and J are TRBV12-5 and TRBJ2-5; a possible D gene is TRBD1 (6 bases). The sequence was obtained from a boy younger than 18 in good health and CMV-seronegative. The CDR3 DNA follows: TGTGCTAGTGGTTTGGTCGTGGGCCAGGGGCAAGAGACCCAGTACTTC. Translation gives CASGLVVGQGQETQYF.